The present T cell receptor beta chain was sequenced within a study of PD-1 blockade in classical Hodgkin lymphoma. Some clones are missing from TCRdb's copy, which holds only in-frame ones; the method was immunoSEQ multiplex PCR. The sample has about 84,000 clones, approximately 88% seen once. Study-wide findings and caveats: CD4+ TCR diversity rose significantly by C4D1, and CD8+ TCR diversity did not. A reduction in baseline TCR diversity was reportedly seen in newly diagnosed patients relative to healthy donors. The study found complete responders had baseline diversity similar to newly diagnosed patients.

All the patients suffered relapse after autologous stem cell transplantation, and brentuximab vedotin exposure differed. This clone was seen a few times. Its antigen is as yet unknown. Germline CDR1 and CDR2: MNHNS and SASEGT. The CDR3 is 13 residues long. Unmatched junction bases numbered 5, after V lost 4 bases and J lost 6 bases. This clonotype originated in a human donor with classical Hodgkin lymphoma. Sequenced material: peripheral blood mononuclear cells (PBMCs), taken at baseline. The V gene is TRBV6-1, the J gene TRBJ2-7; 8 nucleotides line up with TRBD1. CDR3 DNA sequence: TGTGCCAGCAGTGGAAGACAGGGGATCGAGCAGTACTTC. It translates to CASSGRQGIEQYF.